Below, 31 T cell receptor beta chains from the same sample are listed, as sequenced in a study of blood T cell repertoires in COVID-19. This table comes from immunoSEQ multiplex PCR, and its TCRdb copy is limited to in-frame clones, with some not included. The table records 180,000 or so clones, around 83% of them present only once. The sample comprised peripheral blood. The source is a man aged 18 to 30 with acute or convalescent COVID-19.

The rearrangement joins TRBV5-1 to TRBJ1-1; the D is unclear. Germline-derived CDR1 and CDR2 are SGHRS and YFSETQ. This CDR3 has 13 residues. Deletions cut 4 bases from V and 11 bases from J, with 18 bases between. The CDR3 DNA is TGCGCCAGCAGCACGGGAAGGGCCTGGGCCGCTTTCTTT. Translated, it gives CASSTGRAWAAFF.

This rearrangement joins TRBV11-2 to TRBJ1-1, with 7 bases aligning to TRBD1. From germline, CDR1 is SGHAT and CDR2 FQNNGV. CDR3 length equals 14 residues. The trim removed 4 bases at V and 2 bases at J, leaving 4 bases unmatched. CDR3 in DNA: TGTGCCAGCAGCTACAGGGGACCAAACACTGAAGCTTTCTTT. It is translated as CASSYRGPNTEAFF.

This clone has only a few counts. The V gene is TRBV7-9, the J gene TRBJ1-5; 7 positions match TRBD1. This CDR3 has 15 amino acids. The germline V gene has CDR1 SEHNR and CDR2 FQNEAQ (reference sequence). V dropped 5 bases and J dropped 3; count of bases not matched to a gene: 7. CDR3 amino acids: CASSQGVTPNQPQHF. The CDR3 DNA follows: TGTGCCAGCAGCCAGGGGGTTACCCCCAATCAGCCCCAGCATTTT.

J is TRBJ1-6 and V is TRBV19, with 8 bases that match TRBD1. Germline V gene sequence: CDR1 LNHDA, CDR2 SQIVND (reference sequence). Trimming took 6 bases from V and 5 from J; bases not matched to a gene: 9. The CDR3 is made up of 16 amino acids. The CDR3: CASRSYPGQDNSPLHF. The CDR3 DNA reads TGTGCCAGTAGATCCTATCCGGGACAGGATAATTCACCCCTCCACTTT. Supplemented by reference TRBV19 and TRBJ1-6, the full variable domain reads DGGITQSPKYLFRKEGQNVTLSCEQNLNHDAMYWYRQDPGQGLRLIYYSQIVNDFQKGDIAEGYSVSREKKESFPLTVTSAQKNPTAFYLCASRSYPGQDNSPLHFGNGTRLTVT.

This clone was detected a few times. V usage is TRBV5-1 and J usage is TRBJ1-1; a possible D gene is TRBD1 (5 bases). This CDR3 spans 16 amino acids. Germline V gene data show CDR1 as SGHRS and CDR2 as YFSETQ. The V and J ends lost 3 bases and 1 base respectively, with 16 bases between them. DNA for the CDR3: TGCGCCAGCAGCTACAAAGCAGTCGACAGGAACACTGAAGCTTTCTTT. It specifies CASSYKAVDRNTEAFF.

The chain carries TRBV2 and TRBJ2-3; 9 nucleotides line up with TRBD1. The CDR3 totals 18 residues. Germline V lookup: CDR1 SNHLY, CDR2 FYNNEI. Trimming cost V 0 bases and J 4 bases; bases outside gene matches: 11. The CDR3 spells CASSEALPGTGKSDTQYF. CDR3 DNA: TGTGCCAGCAGTGAAGCGCTTCCCGGGACAGGGAAATCAGATACGCAGTATTTT.

The rearrangement links TRBV7-2 to TRBJ2-5, with 12 nucleotides matching TRBD2. CDR1 and CDR2 (germline): SGHTA, FQGNSA. CDR3 length: 15 residues. Trimming removed 5 bases from V and 5 bases from J; junction bases left unmatched: 6. Here the CDR3 reads CASSHPSGGAETQYF. Here the CDR3 DNA reads TGTGCCAGCAGCCACCCTAGCGGGGGGGCTGAGACCCAGTACTTC.

The chain joins TRBV7-9 to TRBJ1-3; 7 bases fit TRBD1. Germline assignment: CDR1 SEHNR and CDR2 FQNEAQ (reference sequence). The CDR3 has 16 residues. V lost 5 bases, J lost 0 bases, and 7 bases stayed unmatched. CDR3 region: CASSPMGQSSGNTIYF. The CDR3 DNA reads as TGTGCCAGCAGCCCAATGGGACAGAGCTCTGGAAACACCATATATTTT. The full variable domain, completed using reference TRBV7-9 and TRBJ1-3, is DTGVSQNPRHKITKRGQNVTFRCDPISEHNRLYWYRQTLGQGPEFLTYFQNEAQLEKSRLLSDRFSAERPKGSFSTLEIQRTEQGDSAMYLCASSPMGQSSGNTIYFGEGSWLTVV.

This clone is a singleton in its sample. The rearrangement joins TRBV15 to TRBJ1-3; 7 positions agree with TRBD1. V trimming: 3 bases; J trimming: 0 bases; junction bases outside the gene matches: 8. Germline lookup yields CDR1 LNHNV and CDR2 YYDKDF (reference sequence). The CDR3 length is 17 residues. CDR3 in amino acids: CATSSTPQGISGNTIYF. The CDR3 DNA is TGTGCCACCAGCAGTACCCCACAGGGGATCTCTGGAAACACCATATATTTT.

The chain combines TRBV14 with TRBJ2-1; the match to TRBD1 covers 8 bases. There are 20 residues in the CDR3. Germline trimming cut 1 base from V and 8 bases from J; bases unmatched to any gene: 22. Germline lookup yields CDR1 SGHDN and CDR2 FVKESK. DNA of the CDR3: TGTGCCAGCAGCCAAGTCGACCTCCTGGGCAGGGGGCGGTACATCTATGAGCAGTTCTTC. Translation: CASSQVDLLGRGRYIYEQFF.

This chain uses TRBV4-1 with TRBJ1-3, with 12 bases lining up with TRBD1. Trimming at V came to 3 bases and at J to 1 base, leaving 13 bases not matched to a gene. In germline, CDR1 is MGHRA, CDR2 YSYEKL. This CDR3 comprises 20 residues. Here the CDR3 reads CASSHPRDRGRQGSGNTIYF. The DNA of the CDR3 is TGCGCCAGCAGCCACCCCCGGGACAGGGGGCGACAGGGATCTGGAAACACCATATATTTT.

V is TRBV5-1 and J is TRBJ2-7, with TRBD1 identical over 7 bases. The CDR3 totals 14 residues. Germline CDR1 SGHRS, CDR2 YFSETQ. V trimming: 4 bases; J trimming: 2 bases; junction bases outside the gene matches: 6. The CDR3 region has the DNA TGCGCCAGCAGCCCCGGGGACAGAACCTACGAGCAGTACTTC. The encoded protein is CASSPGDRTYEQYF.

This clone turned up a few times. DNA of the CDR3: TGTGCCAGCAGCCAAGAGCTTCGCGATGAGCAGTTCTTC. Residues: CASSQELRDEQFF. The chain couples TRBV14 to TRBJ2-1; D remains unclear. The CDR3 runs 13 residues. Per the germline V gene, CDR1 is SGHDN and CDR2 is FVKESK. The V gene lost 0 bases and the J gene lost 8 bases, with 8 bases spanning the gap. The full variable domain, with the rest looked up from reference TRBV14 and TRBJ2-1, is EAGVTQFPSHSVIEKGQTVTLRCDPISGHDNLYWYRRVMGKEIKFLLHFVKESKQDESGMPNNRFLAERTGGTYSTLKVQPAELEDSGVYFCASSQELRDEQFFGPGTRLTVL.

V is TRBV4-2 and J is TRBJ1-3; D is uncertain. V was shortened by 2 bases and J by 0 bases, with 11 bases between the two germline ends. The germline V gene has CDR1 LGHNA and CDR2 YNFKEQ. The CDR3 consists of 16 residues. CDR3 DNA sequence: TGTGCCAGCAGCCAACCTACAGAGAGCTCTGGAAACACCATATATTTT. Encoded protein: CASSQPTESSGNTIYF.

In nucleotides, the CDR3 is TGTGCCAGCAGTTACAGGGACAGGGGAAGCTACACCTTC. This translates into CASSYRDRGSYTF. V usage is TRBV6-5 and J usage is TRBJ1-2; TRBD1 agrees at 10 bases. With 2 bases clipped from V and 9 bases from J, the junction kept 3 bases outside the gene matches. This CDR3 spans 13 amino acids. From germline, CDR1 is MNHEY and CDR2 SVGAGI.

For the CDR3, the DNA is TGTGCCAGCAGCCCTCCTGGGGCGCGATCGAACACTGAAGCTTTCTTT. Residues: CASSPPGARSNTEAFF. The chain links TRBV5-4 to TRBJ1-1; D possibly corresponds to TRBD1 (5 bases). V was trimmed by 4 bases and J by 1 base, leaving 17 bases between them. The CDR3 contains 16 residues. Germline CDR1 is SGHNT and CDR2 is YYREEE (reference sequence).

A few counts support this clone. The chain carries TRBV19 and TRBJ1-3, with D possibly being TRBD1 (5 bases). Germline V gene lookup returns CDR1 LNHDA and CDR2 SQIVND (reference sequence). V was trimmed by 1 base and J by 0 bases, leaving 10 bases between them. The CDR3 contains 16 residues. The CDR3 coding sequence is TGTGCCAGTAGTATAGCCCTTGACAGCTCTGGAAACACCATATATTTT. Encoded protein: CASSIALDSSGNTIYF.

The V call is TRBV5-6, the J call TRBJ1-1; TRBD1 is a possible D gene (5 bases). Per the germline V gene, CDR1 is SGHDT and CDR2 is YYEEEE. The CDR3 runs to 15 residues. The germline V and J ends were trimmed by 2 bases and 7 bases, with 18 bases remaining between them. CDR3 residues: CASSLSQGFYSEAFF. CDR3 in DNA: TGTGCCAGCAGCTTAAGTCAGGGTTTTTATAGTGAAGCTTTCTTT.

The chain employs TRBV6-5 and TRBJ2-1, with 11 positions matching TRBD2. The CDR3 length is 14 residues. V gave up 5 bases and J gave up 8 bases; unmatched junction bases: 5. CDR1 is MNHEY, CDR2 SVGAGI, per germline. The CDR3 protein is CASSLAGGSDEQFF. The CDR3 bases are TGTGCCAGCAGTCTAGCGGGGGGTAGCGATGAGCAGTTCTTC.

This chain joins TRBV7-8 and TRBJ2-7, with D perhaps matching TRBD2 (6 bases). The CDR3 covers 16 residues. Germline V gene sequence: CDR1 SGHVS, CDR2 FQNEAQ. Trimming shortened V by 5 bases and J by 2 bases, and 19 bases separated the two germline ends. DNA of the CDR3: TGTGCCAGCAGCCCTCGGAGGCTAGCGCCAACCTACGAGCAGTACTTC. Translated: CASSPRRLAPTYEQYF.

About this clone itself: One end of the junction is discordant with germline, which a read error may explain. The gene calls are TRBV24-1 and TRBJ2-3; the D is unclear. CDR1 is KGHDR and CDR2 is SFDVKD in the germline V gene. There are 13 residues in the CDR3. The CDR3 DNA is TGTGCCACCAGTAATTTCCCCTCAGATACGCAGTATTTT. Amino acid sequence: CATSNFPSDTQYF.

J is TRBJ1-5 and V is TRBV30; D is perhaps TRBD1 (6 bases). V lost 4 bases and J 6 bases, leaving 19 bases between the germline ends. CDR3 length: 15 residues. Germline V CDR1 and CDR2: GTSNPN, SVGIG (reference sequence). For the CDR3, the DNA is TGTGCCTGGACAAACTCGGGACAACATTTTCAGCCCCAGCATTTT. It translates to CAWTNSGQHFQPQHF.

The chain uses TRBV5-4 and TRBJ2-7; no clear D. This CDR3 has 12 amino acids. The germline CDR1 and CDR2 sequences are SGHNT and YYREEE (reference sequence). V dropped 2 bases and J dropped 4 bases, with 7 bases sitting between them. The CDR3 sequence is CASSFSGYEQYV. DNA for the CDR3: TGTGCCAGCAGCTTCTCCGGGTACGAGCAGTACGTC.

The gene calls are TRBV7-3 and TRBJ1-1; a weak D match, TRBD1 (6 bases). V lost 5 bases and J lost 4, with 17 bases in between. This CDR3 is built from 15 residues. Germline CDR1 reads SGHTA; CDR2 reads FQGTGA. CDR3 sequence reads: CASSNGQLRITEAFF. In DNA, the CDR3 is TGTGCCAGCAGCAACGGACAGCTCCGAATCACTGAAGCTTTCTTT.

The chain recombines TRBV5-6 with TRBJ1-1, with D maybe TRBD1 (6 bases). The CDR3 runs 11 residues. Trimming removed 5 bases at V and 9 bases at J, with 11 bases between. Germline assignment: CDR1 SGHDT and CDR2 YYEEEE. This CDR3 reads CASSRDKQAFF. The CDR3 nucleotides are TGTGCCAGCAGTAGGGACAAGCAAGCTTTCTTT.

The chain joins TRBV20-1 to TRBJ1-2; D ambiguous. The CDR3 is made up of 14 amino acids. Germline V gene sequence: CDR1 DFQATT, CDR2 SNEGSKA (reference sequence). Trimming removed 3 bases at V and 4 bases at J, with 15 bases between. This CDR3 reads CSASRPGSGYGYTF. CDR3 nucleotide sequence: TGCAGTGCTAGTCGTCCCGGGTCCGGCTATGGCTACACCTTC.

This chain uses TRBV5-4 with TRBJ1-2, with a tentative D call TRBD1 (6 bases). Trimming took 4 bases from V and 7 from J, leaving 11 bases between them. The CDR3 is 12 amino acids. Germline CDR1 SGHNT, CDR2 YYREEE (reference sequence). The CDR3 nucleotides read TGTGCCAGCAGCAGTACAGGGCTTGGCTACACCTTC. Protein sequence: CASSSTGLGYTF.

V is TRBV19 and J is TRBJ2-7; D is perhaps TRBD2 (5 bases). Deletions cut 1 base from V and 5 bases from J, with 9 bases between. Per the germline V gene, CDR1 is LNHDA and CDR2 is SQIVND (reference sequence). The CDR3 contains 13 residues. The CDR3 loop reads CASSIGSGNEQYV. The CDR3 DNA follows: TGTGCCAGTAGTATAGGGTCGGGGAACGAGCAGTACGTC.

The V call is TRBV9, the J call TRBJ2-2; 10 bases align to TRBD1. The CDR3 has 19 residues. The trim removed 4 bases at V and 0 bases at J, leaving 12 bases unmatched. The germline V gene has CDR1 SGDLS and CDR2 YYNGEE. The CDR3 region is CASSRLGTGAPANTGELFF. In DNA, the CDR3 is TGTGCCAGCAGCCGGTTAGGGACAGGGGCCCCCGCGAACACCGGGGAGCTGTTTTTT.

The rearrangement links TRBV28 to TRBJ1-5; no clear D gene. The CDR3 spans 16 residues. The V gene's germline CDR1 is MDHEN and CDR2 SYDVKM. The V end was cut by 2 bases, the J end by 0 bases, with 11 bases between. CDR3 bases: TGTGCCAGCAGTTTAAGGCCGGGTCGTAGCAATCAGCCCCAGCATTTT. Protein sequence: CASSLRPGRSNQPQHF.

The rearrangement joins TRBV5-1 to TRBJ2-3; the match to TRBD2 covers 8 bases. V lost 6 bases, J lost 6 bases, and 9 bases stayed unmatched. Germline V gene sequence: CDR1 SGHRS, CDR2 YFSETQ. CDR3 size: 14 residues. CDR3 nucleotides: TGCGCCAGCACACTAGCGGCCCGGGGGGATACGCAGTATTTT. Residues: CASTLAARGDTQYF.